Listed here are 7 T cell receptor beta chains from one sample, sequenced in a study of blood T cell repertoires in COVID-19. Using immunoSEQ multiplex PCR, the repertoire was profiled, and TCRdb retains in-frame clones only, with some absent. The profile shows about 170,000 clones, 85% of them singletons. Sequencing used peripheral blood. All receptors come from a woman at least 80 years old with COVID-19, enrolled during active disease.

The chain carries TRBV29-1 and TRBJ2-3; D perhaps matches TRBD2 (5 bases). Germline CDR1 is SQVTM and CDR2 is ANQGSEA. This CDR3 is built from 12 residues. The V gene lost 3 bases and the J gene lost 5 bases, with 9 bases spanning the gap. In DNA, the CDR3 is TGCAGCGTTGAGGAGGTGGGAGATACGCAGTATTTT. Translating gives CSVEEVGDTQYF.

The rearrangement links TRBV3-1 (or the pseudogene TRBV3-2) to TRBJ2-2; D not resolved. The CDR3 is made up of 12 amino acids. Trimming took 1 base from V and 7 from J, leaving 4 bases between them. Germline CDR1 reads LGHDT; CDR2 reads YNNKEL (reference sequence). Written as DNA, the CDR3 is TGTGCCAGCAGCCAAGGGAGCGGGGAGCTGTTTTTT. As protein: CASSQGSGELFF.

The J gene is TRBJ1-1, the V gene TRBV5-4; 7 positions match TRBD1. V lost 4 bases, J lost 0 bases, and 12 bases stayed unmatched. The CDR3 is 17 amino acids. Germline V gene lookup returns CDR1 SGHNT and CDR2 YYREEE (reference sequence). The CDR3 is CASSPAGQGVLNTEAFF. In DNA form, the CDR3 reads TGTGCCAGCAGCCCGGCGGGGCAGGGGGTTTTGAACACTGAAGCTTTCTTT.

CDR3 nucleotide sequence: TGTGCCAGTAGTCCCGTATACCAAGAGACCCAGTACTTC. It specifies CASSPVYQETQYF. V and J are TRBV19 and TRBJ2-5; D gene uncertain. The CDR3 sequence is 13 residues long. V gave up 5 bases and J gave up 0 bases, with 7 bases separating them. CDR1 is LNHDA, CDR2 SQIVND, per germline (reference sequence). Looking up the rest from reference TRBV19 and TRBJ2-5 gives the full variable domain: DGGITQSPKYLFRKEGQNVTLSCEQNLNHDAMYWYRQDPGQGLRLIYYSQIVNDFQKGDIAEGYSVSREKKESFPLTVTSAQKNPTAFYLCASSPVYQETQYFGPGTRLLVL.

The chain combines TRBV12-3 or TRBV12-4 with TRBJ2-2; D ambiguous. Trimming removed 3 bases at V and 8 bases at J, with 4 bases between. This CDR3 has 11 residues. The CDR3 bases are TGTGCCAGCAGTTTTGTAGGGGAGCTGTTTTTT. It is translated as CASSFVGELFF.

The genes are TRBV3-1 (or the pseudogene TRBV3-2) and TRBJ1-2; a possible D gene is TRBD1 (6 bases). This CDR3 region has 13 residues. The germline V gene has CDR1 LGHDT and CDR2 YNNKEL (reference sequence). V was pared by 4 bases and J by 14 bases, with 20 bases between. The DNA of the CDR3 is TGTGCCAGCAGCCTTGCGGGGGGCCTCCATAGTACCTTC. This encodes CASSLAGGLHSTF.

The CDR3 is CASSLAGTSGIGGEQFF. The CDR3 nucleotides are TGCGCCAGCAGCTTGGCCGGGACTAGCGGGATAGGGGGTGAGCAGTTCTTC. The chain joins TRBV5-1 to TRBJ2-1; 13 bases are a match to TRBD2. The CDR3 is 17 amino acids. J gave up 9 bases and V 0 bases, and 9 bases lay outside the gene matches. The germline V gene encodes CDR1 SGHRS and CDR2 YFSETQ.